The clone carrying this TCR delta chain appeared a few times. Its target is unknown. V lost 0 bases and J lost 6, with 14 bases in between. The CDR3 runs to 16 residues. Germline assignment: CDR1 TSWWSYY and CDR2 QGS. This entry comes from a study of Vδ1+ human thymocytes. Broader study findings: Thymic TRG and TRD repertoires appeared highly polyclonal.

Sequences come from RNA converted to cDNA by reverse transcription. The CDR3 regions were amplified by multiplex PCR from V-gene primers to a constant-region primer. TCRdb re-processed the multiplex PCR reads via CATT. This table holds tens of thousands of delta-chain clones, 25% to 30% found once. This TCR derives from a boy under two years old who had congenital heart surgery. The chain carries TRDV1 and TRDJ2, with a weak D call TRDD3 (6 bases). Sequencing was done on a sample of Vdelta1+ gamma-delta thymocytes from the thymus. Documented subset: FACS-sorted CD3+ TCRalphabeta- TCRVdelta1+ TCRVdelta2- thymocytes. The CDR3: CALGELRSTGPAQLFF. CDR3 coding DNA: TGTGCTCTTGGGGAACTAAGAAGTACTGGGCCAGCACAACTCTTCTTT.